Below, 10 T cell receptor beta chains from the same sample are listed, as sequenced in a study of blood T cells in healthy people across ages (dated by TCRdb to the mid-2010s). The library was produced with 5' RACE. These reads were obtained on an Illumina HiSeq 2500. A second roughly 7 to 11 cycle PCR used a sample-barcoded 5' primer and a J-beta primer mix. In-frame beta chains were kept once TCRdb had trimmed the public reads at Q25 with fastp and called clones with MiXCR. One record per CDR3 amino acid sequence lists the most common genes and DNA. The sample profile shows about 1.5 million distinct CDR3 sequences; 35% to 45% of them were found once. The top ten clones comprise over 3.5% of the sample. The sequenced material came from blood. Receptors were obtained from a woman between 18 and 29 years old in good health.

This clonotype was seen more than once but under ten times. CDR3 sequence: CASSYLFPGSQETQYF. The CDR3 bases are TGTGCCAGCAGTTACTTGTTCCCCGGGAGTCAAGAGACCCAGTACTTC. The V call is TRBV6-2 or TRBV6-3, the J call TRBJ2-5; perhaps TRBD2 as D (6 bases). V was clipped by 1 base and J by 2 bases, with 14 bases between them. The CDR3 spans 16 residues. Germline lookup yields CDR1 MNHEY and CDR2 SVGEGT.

This clonotype was detected once. The rearrangement links TRBV5-6 to TRBJ2-7, with D possibly being TRBD2 (5 bases). The germline gives CDR1 SGHDT, CDR2 YYEEEE. Trimming cost V 0 bases and J 7 bases, with 17 bases left between them. CDR3 size: 15 residues. The CDR3: CASSLARDAYNEQYF. In nucleotides, the CDR3 is TGTGCCAGCAGCTTGGCCCGGGATGCTTACAATGAGCAGTACTTC.

The CDR3 loop is CSVDRSNEQFF. The CDR3 DNA is TGCAGCGTTGATAGATCCAATGAGCAGTTCTTC. This chain links TRBV29-1 with TRBJ2-1; D remains unclear. V lost 3 bases and J 6 bases, leaving 6 bases between the germline ends. The CDR3 is 11 amino acids. CDR1 SQVTM and CDR2 ANQGSEA come from the germline V gene.

The chain employs TRBV7-9 and TRBJ2-1; the D is unclear. The germline V gene has CDR1 SEHNR and CDR2 FQNEAQ (reference sequence). This CDR3 is 12 amino acids long. V lost 4 bases and J 10 bases, leaving 11 bases between the germline ends. The CDR3 is CASSSPTYEQFF. The DNA of the CDR3 is TGTGCCAGCAGCTCGCCGACCTACGAGCAGTTCTTC.

The genes are TRBV19 and TRBJ1-2; 8 positions agree with TRBD1. V dropped 7 bases and J dropped 0; count of bases not matched to a gene: 4. CDR3 length: 14 residues. CDR1 LNHDA and CDR2 SQIVND come from the germline V gene (reference sequence). The CDR3 is CASIGQGANYGYTF. For the CDR3, the DNA is TGTGCCAGTATAGGACAGGGAGCTAACTATGGCTACACCTTC.

This clonotype turned up a few times. The rearrangement uses TRBV7-2 and TRBJ2-1; D is undetermined. CDR1 and CDR2 (germline): SGHTA, FQGNSA. This CDR3 has 12 residues. V was pared by 5 bases and J by 8 bases, with 10 bases between. The CDR3 DNA sequence: TGTGCCAGCAGCCCCTGGCGGTATGAGCAGTTCTTC. Amino acid sequence: CASSPWRYEQFF.

This clonotype was observed a few times. The chain recombines TRBV6-5 with TRBJ2-1; D remains ambiguous. The J call may be wrong; the DNA end is better matched by TRBJ2-7. CDR3 length: 15 residues. Per the germline V gene, CDR1 is MNHEY and CDR2 is SVGAGI. The CDR3 nucleotides are TGTGCCAGCAGTTTGGCGCGGAGCTCCTACAATGAGCAGTACTTC. As protein: CASSLARSSYNEQYF.

The chain couples TRBV6-2 or TRBV6-3 to TRBJ2-7; weak D call: TRBD1 (5 bases). Trimming cost V 8 bases and J 2 bases, with 16 bases left between them. The CDR3 is made up of 14 amino acids. Looked up from germline, CDR1 is MNHEY and CDR2 is SVGEGT. CDR3 amino acids: CASSTGHGAYEQYF. CDR3 DNA sequence: TGTGCCAGCTCGACCGGACACGGAGCCTACGAGCAGTACTTC.

The rearrangement joins TRBV4-2 to TRBJ1-5; D unresolved. The CDR3 runs to 16 residues. V dropped 0 bases and J dropped 4 bases, with 13 bases sitting between them. Looked up from germline, CDR1 is LGHNA and CDR2 is YNFKEQ. Here the CDR3 reads CASSQDHDTYNQPQHF. CDR3 DNA sequence: TGTGCCAGCAGCCAAGATCATGACACCTATAATCAGCCCCAGCATTTT.

There are a few counts of this clonotype. The genes are TRBV18 and TRBJ1-2; D is unresolved. Trimming cost V 1 base and J 5 bases, with 8 bases left between them. Per germline, CDR1 KGHSH and CDR2 LQKENI. The CDR3 consists of 13 residues. In DNA form, the CDR3 reads TGTGCCAGCTCACCACGCAGGACGTATGGCTACACCTTC. This gives the protein CASSPRRTYGYTF. The whole variable domain, filled in from reference TRBV18 and TRBJ1-2, reads NAGVMQNPRHLVRRRGQEARLRCSPMKGHSHVYWYRQLPEEGLKFMVYLQKENIIDESGMPKERFSAEFPKEGPSILRIQQVVRGDSAAYFCASSPRRTYGYTFGSGTRLTVV.